This TCR beta chain was sequenced for a study of blood T cells in healthy people across ages. There are many counts of this clonotype. The antigen is not known. Total RNA was isolated from each sample in quantities of at least 6 micrograms. Broader study findings: Compared with aged donors, long-lived donors showed fewer expanded clones, suggesting selection.

A second PCR of about 7 to 12 cycles used a sample-barcoded 5' primer and a J-beta primer mix. Carrying 12 random nucleotides, a template-switch adaptor labeled each individual cDNA molecule. Per sample, CDR3-containing paired-end reads numbered at least 2.5 million. Via MiXCR, TCRdb re-called the 5' RACE reads, giving one row per CDR3 protein. The sample shows some 880,000 distinct CDR3 sequences, about 37% of them seen only once. The CDR3 is 16 amino acids. Germline CDR1 and CDR2: MNHNS and SASEGT. J was trimmed by 2 bases and V by 0 bases; bases with no gene match: 6. J is TRBJ2-5 and V is TRBV6-1; TRBD1 matches at 7 bases. Sequences were obtained from blood. The sequence was collected from a man between 18 and 35 years old in good health. CDR3 in DNA: TGTGCCAGCAGTGAAGCTTTGGGACAGATACAAGAGACCCAGTACTTC. Protein product: CASSEALGQIQETQYF.